A single T cell receptor beta chain is shown here with its context. This clonotype was recorded at least ten times. What antigen it recognizes has not been identified. No clone much larger than this one lies a single base away; base qualities are absent. Spanning cysteine to phenylalanine, the CDR3 consists of 14 amino acids. Kept here is only the CDR3 DNA, which spans 42 bases and is read in frame from base 1. CDR1 is given as LGHDT and CDR2 as YNNKEL, both from the germline V gene (reference sequence). Compared with germline, V lacks 0 bases and J lacks 5 bases; bases without a gene match: 3. Libraries were made using 5' RACE. The sequencer was an Illumina HiSeq 2500. A second PCR of roughly 7 to 11 cycles was performed with a sample-barcoded 5' primer and a J-beta primer mix. A unique molecular identifier was introduced onto each TCR beta cDNA molecule by a template-switch 5' adaptor carrying 12 random nucleotides. Each sample yielded at least 3 million CDR3-containing paired-end reads. All of the RNA was converted into first-strand cDNA using the Mint cDNA synthesis kit, with a TRBC-specific oligonucleotide serving as the primer. Following uracil-DNA glycosylase treatment, all cDNA underwent a first 18-cycle PCR with the universal primers M1SS and BC2_uni_R. The source study handled its data this way. Normalization of each sample was performed by random selection of 1 million high-quality reads, each carrying a distinct molecular identifier. Reads with shared molecular identifiers were discarded instead of being binned into consensus sequences. MiTCR, with a Q25 quality threshold and the strictest error-elimination algorithm, was used for CDR3 identification, clonotype clustering and error correction. Lower-bound total TCR beta diversity was estimated with a nonparametric unseen species model using Euler transformation. TCRdb itself trimmed the public reads at Q25 with fastp, ran MiXCR and retained productive beta chains. When rows share a CDR3 protein, they turn into one entry using the most common DNA and genes. These V and J calls derive from TCRdb rather than the authors' analysis. Here the sample has roughly 1,700,000 distinct CDR3 sequences; over 25% occur a single time. About 8% of the sample rests with the top ten.

The donors were roughly 39 Caucasian individuals from Russia, aged 6 to 90 years, who were systemically healthy. Each donor gave 8 to 10 milliliters of peripheral blood, drawn into EDTA-treated Vacutainer tubes. PBMCs were isolated by Ficoll-Paque density-gradient centrifugation, with at least 6 million obtained per sample. Trizol reagent was used to extract total RNA from the PBMCs, yielding at least 6 micrograms per sample. Naive CD45RAhigh/CD27high T cell percentages were measured by flow cytometry on a PBMC aliquot from every donor. These data belong to a study of blood T cells in healthy people across ages (dated by TCRdb to between 2014 and 2016). Background on the whole study: In model experiments, roughly one uniquely barcoded TCR beta cDNA molecule per two T cells was captured by template switching. Age-related changes in TCR beta repertoire diversity were measured in the study by deep sequencing normalized with unique cDNA molecular identifiers. The donors were divided into four age groups: young (average about 16 years), middle-aged (roughly 42), aged (approximately 59) and long-lived (about 90). Donors of different ages were randomly distributed across sequencing lanes to avoid experimental bias. The study analyzed two additional independent replicas of 1 million unique cDNA reads from the same blood draw for two donors, one aged 18 to 29 and one aged 80 or older. Results the study describes overall, beyond this receptor: Observed TCR beta diversity correlated strongly with the percentage of naive T cells measured by flow cytometry. Because donor CMV infection status was unknown, age-related changes in expanded clonotypes were potentially confounded. Compared with the aged group, the long-lived group had more naive CD4+ T cells, fewer expanded clones and increased TCR diversity, suggesting age selection. As age increased, observed TCR beta diversity per million T cells dropped in a roughly linear way, and a significant reduction was already evident by age around 41. Estimates of total diversity based on one million sequenced T cells were considered lower bounds and underestimates. Since profiling was done on bulk unsorted PBMCs, naive and antigen-experienced compartments could not be conclusively compared.

The chain is assembled from TRBV3-1 and TRBJ2-5, and TRBD2 aligns with 7 junction nucleotides. The receptor's source is a woman aged 25 to 39 in good health. Sequencing input: blood. In nucleotides, the sequence is TGTGCCAGCAGCCAAGAGCCCGGGGGGGAGACCCAGTACTTC. Translated, this gives CASSQEPGGETQYF.